The next 19 T cell receptor beta chains were all read from a single sample in a study of blood T cell repertoires in COVID-19. Data came from immunoSEQ multiplex PCR; TCRdb stores just in-frame clones and leaves some out. The sample carries about 88,000 clones, approximately 89% recorded once. Sample: peripheral blood. Source of these receptors: a man aged 80 or over with acute or convalescent COVID-19.

This chain connects TRBV11-3 to TRBJ2-1; 9 bases are a match to TRBD2. V lost 4 bases, J lost 8 bases, and 12 bases stayed unmatched. The CDR3 is made up of 16 amino acids. The germline gives CDR1 SGHNT, CDR2 YENEEA. The CDR3 DNA reads TGTGCCAGCAGCTCCCGGCTAGGAGCGGGAGGATATGAGCAGTTCTTC. This gives the protein CASSSRLGAGGYEQFF.

The rearrangement links TRBV11-2 to TRBJ1-2, with D possibly matching TRBD1 (6 bases). The CDR3 consists of 13 residues. Germline CDR1 and CDR2: SGHAT and FQNNGV. V lost 1 base and J lost 7, with 10 bases in between. CDR3: CASSLGQVPGYTF. The CDR3 bases are TGTGCCAGCAGCTTAGGACAGGTTCCTGGCTACACCTTC. Using reference TRBV11-2 and TRBJ1-2 for the parts outside the CDR3, the full variable domain is EAGVAQSPRYKIIEKRQSVAFWCNPISGHATLYWYQQILGQGPKLLIQFQNNGVVDDSQLPKDRFSAERLKGVDSTLKIQPAKLEDSAVYLCASSLGQVPGYTFGSGTRLTVV.

The rearrangement joins TRBV9 to TRBJ1-3; weak D call: TRBD1 (5 bases). The V end was cut by 2 bases, the J end by 1 base, with 16 bases between. Germline assignment: CDR1 SGDLS and CDR2 YYNGEE. This CDR3 comprises 17 residues. In nucleotides, the CDR3 is TGTGCCAGCAGCGTCGCACCAGACAGAGCATCTGGAAACACCATATATTTT. It is translated as CASSVAPDRASGNTIYF.

The J gene is TRBJ1-5, the V gene TRBV2; 8 nucleotides align to TRBD1. After removal of 4 bases from V and 6 bases from J, the junction contained 5 bases not matched to a gene. CDR1 is SNHLY, CDR2 FYNNEI, per germline. The CDR3 has 14 residues. CDR3 coding DNA: TGTGCCAGCAGTGGGACAGGGATCCGTCAGCCCCAGCATTTT. Translated, it gives CASSGTGIRQPQHF.

The J gene is TRBJ1-1, the V gene TRBV5-1; tentative D call: TRBD1 (6 bases). CDR3 size: 13 residues. Trimming stripped 3 bases from V and 8 bases from J, with 14 bases between. Looked up from germline, CDR1 is SGHRS and CDR2 is YFSETQ. The chain's CDR3 is CASSSRTGQEAFF. CDR3 sequence (DNA): TGCGCCAGCAGCTCCCGGACTGGACAGGAAGCTTTCTTT.

CDR3 sequence reads: CASKKGQGTYGYTF. The CDR3 nucleotides read TGTGCCAGCAAGAAGGGACAGGGGACCTATGGCTACACCTTC. The chain carries TRBV6-5 and TRBJ1-2; 10 nucleotides line up with TRBD1. The CDR3 totals 14 residues. The germline V gene encodes CDR1 MNHEY and CDR2 SVGAGI. Trimming took 7 bases from V and 4 from J; bases not matched to a gene: 6.

This sequence joins TRBV5-4 and TRBJ2-1; D is perhaps TRBD1 (5 bases). The ends were cut back, 0 bases at V and 9 bases at J, with 10 bases in the middle. The CDR3 runs to 13 residues. Germline loops: CDR1 SGHNT, CDR2 YYREEE (reference sequence). The CDR3 here is CASSLGQGFEQFF. In DNA form, the CDR3 reads TGTGCCAGCAGCTTGGGCCAGGGTTTTGAGCAGTTCTTC.

The gene calls are TRBV5-1 and TRBJ2-1, with 8 bases lining up with TRBD1. Losses at the gene ends were 2 bases for V and 2 bases for J; bases not matched to a gene: 6. The CDR3 has 16 residues. Germline V gene lookup returns CDR1 SGHRS and CDR2 YFSETQ. This CDR3 is CASSFSQGAAYNEQFF. CDR3 sequence (DNA): TGCGCCAGCAGCTTTTCCCAGGGGGCTGCCTACAATGAGCAGTTCTTC.

The chain uses TRBV6-2 or TRBV6-3 and TRBJ1-5; D may be TRBD1 (5 bases). Trimming removed 2 bases from V and 2 bases from J, with 13 bases in between. CDR1 MNHEY and CDR2 SVGEGT come from the germline V gene. The CDR3 covers 16 residues. This CDR3 is CASSYAGDRRNQPQHF. The DNA of the CDR3 is TGTGCCAGCAGTTACGCGGGGGACCGACGCAATCAGCCCCAGCATTTT.

In nucleotides, the CDR3 is TGTGCCAGCAGGCGGACAGGGGGTGGCGAGACCCAGTACTTC. It yields the protein CASRRTGGGETQYF. The chain carries TRBV5-6 and TRBJ2-5, with 10 bases that match TRBD1. CDR3 length equals 14 residues. In germline, CDR1 is SGHDT, CDR2 YYEEEE. The trim removed 5 bases at V and 5 bases at J, leaving 6 bases unmatched.

This chain uses TRBV7-8 with TRBJ2-1; possible D gene TRBD2, 5 bases. The V end lost 2 bases, the J end lost 3 bases, and 14 bases lay between the germline ends. CDR3 size: 16 residues. Germline CDR1 is SGHVS and CDR2 is FQNEAQ. CDR3 in amino acids: CASSLIWGDGYNEQFF. The CDR3 DNA reads TGTGCCAGCAGCTTAATTTGGGGAGATGGCTACAATGAGCAGTTCTTC.

V and J are TRBV7-9 and TRBJ1-6; possible D gene TRBD1, 5 bases. The CDR3 runs 17 residues. Germline V gene sequence: CDR1 SEHNR, CDR2 FQNEAQ (reference sequence). V lost 5 bases and J 6 bases, leaving 20 bases between the germline ends. CDR3 protein: CASSPPPGASANSPLHF. The CDR3 nucleotides read TGTGCCAGCAGCCCCCCGCCTGGGGCTTCAGCTAATTCACCCCTCCACTTT. Variable domain in full (rest from reference TRBV7-9 and TRBJ1-6): DTGVSQNPRHKITKRGQNVTFRCDPISEHNRLYWYRQTLGQGPEFLTYFQNEAQLEKSRLLSDRFSAERPKGSFSTLEIQRTEQGDSAMYLCASSPPPGASANSPLHFGNGTRLTVT.

V and J are TRBV5-5 and TRBJ1-1; tentative D call: TRBD1 (5 bases). There are 15 residues in the CDR3. The V end was cut by 4 bases, the J end by 2 bases, with 15 bases between. Looked up from germline, CDR1 is SGHKS and CDR2 is YYEKEE (reference sequence). This CDR3 is CASSHDRALNTEAFF. The CDR3 DNA is TGTGCCAGCAGCCACGACAGAGCGCTAAACACTGAAGCTTTCTTT.

This clone has only a few counts. This chain connects TRBV28 to TRBJ1-5; 7 bases line up with TRBD1. Germline V gives CDR1 MDHEN, CDR2 SYDVKM. This CDR3 has 14 amino acids. V lost 6 bases and J lost 7; bases outside the gene matches: 9. Here the CDR3 DNA reads TGTGCCAGCAGCCAAGGGACAGTGGAACAGCCCCAGCATTTT. It yields the protein CASSQGTVEQPQHF.

J is TRBJ2-7 and V is TRBV6-1; TRBD2 agrees at 8 bases. V was pared by 3 bases and J by 2 bases, with 3 bases of the junction left unmatched. The CDR3 totals 14 residues. Germline V gene data show CDR1 as MNHNS and CDR2 as SASEGT. The CDR3 reads CASSDAGGPYEQYF. The CDR3 nucleotides are TGTGCCAGCAGTGACGCGGGGGGCCCCTACGAGCAGTACTTC.

In its sample, this clone was seen once. The rearrangement uses TRBV19 and TRBJ2-3, with D possibly being TRBD1 (5 bases). The V and J ends lost 8 bases and 0 bases respectively, with 15 bases between them. Germline V gives CDR1 LNHDA, CDR2 SQIVND (reference sequence). The CDR3 loop spans 15 amino acids. The CDR3 protein is CASGPRGASTDTQYF. The CDR3 nucleotides are TGTGCCAGTGGCCCTAGGGGTGCTAGCACAGATACGCAGTATTTT.

V is TRBV5-5 and J is TRBJ1-3, with 11 bases lining up with TRBD1. The V segment lost 4 bases and the J segment 4 bases; nucleotides outside the gene matches: 7. Germline V lookup: CDR1 SGHKS, CDR2 YYEKEE (reference sequence). The CDR3 extends over 16 amino acids. CDR3 amino acids: CASSVRTGGEGNTIYF. The CDR3, as DNA: TGTGCCAGCAGCGTACGGACAGGGGGCGAAGGAAACACCATATATTTT.

The chain has TRBV30 and TRBJ2-1; 8 bases line up with TRBD2. V shed 5 bases and J 6 bases; nucleotides not matched to a gene: 9. The CDR3 totals 14 residues. Germline V lookup: CDR1 GTSNPN, CDR2 SVGIG (reference sequence). CDR3 sequence reads: CAWAGTRTINEQFF. CDR3 in DNA: TGTGCCTGGGCCGGGACTAGGACAATCAATGAGCAGTTCTTC.

This chain uses TRBV5-8 with TRBJ2-1; 14 bases map to TRBD2. The CDR3 runs 16 residues. The germline gives CDR1 SGHTS, CDR2 YDEGEE. V dropped 5 bases and J dropped 4; count of bases not matched to a gene: 5. The CDR3 DNA follows: TGTGCCAGCAGGAGGGGACTAGCGGGAGCGTACAATGAGCAGTTCTTC. Its translation is CASRRGLAGAYNEQFF.